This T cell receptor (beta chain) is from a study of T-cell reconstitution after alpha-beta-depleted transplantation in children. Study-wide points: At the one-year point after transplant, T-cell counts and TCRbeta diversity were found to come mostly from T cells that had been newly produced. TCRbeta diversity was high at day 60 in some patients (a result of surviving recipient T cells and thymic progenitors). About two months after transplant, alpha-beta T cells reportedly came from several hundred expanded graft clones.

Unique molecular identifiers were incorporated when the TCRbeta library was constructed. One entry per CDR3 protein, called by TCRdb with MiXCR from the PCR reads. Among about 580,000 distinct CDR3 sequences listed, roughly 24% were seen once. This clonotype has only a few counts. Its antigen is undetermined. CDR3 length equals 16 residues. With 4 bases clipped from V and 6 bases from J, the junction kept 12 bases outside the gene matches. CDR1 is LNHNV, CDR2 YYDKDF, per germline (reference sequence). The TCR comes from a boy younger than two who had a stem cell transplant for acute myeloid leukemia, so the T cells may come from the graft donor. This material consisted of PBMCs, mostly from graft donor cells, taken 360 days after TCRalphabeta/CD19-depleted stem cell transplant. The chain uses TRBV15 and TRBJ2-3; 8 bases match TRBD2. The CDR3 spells CATSKDGTSRLDTQYF. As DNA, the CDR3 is TGTGCCACCAGCAAGGACGGGACTAGTAGATTGGATACGCAGTATTTT.